Listed here is a single T cell receptor (beta chain). Its target is unknown. There were no recent acute infections or vaccinations among the donors, who were healthy HIV-negative adults. The sample originates from a study of shared clonotypes between healthy human individuals. The V and J ends lost 0 bases and 6 bases respectively, with 14 bases between them. CDR1 LNHDA and CDR2 SQIVND come from the germline V gene (reference sequence). The CDR3 has 15 amino acids. Study-wide results and caveats: The sharing of roughly 5% of naive CD4 clonotypes was seen across a handful of donors.

Produced via immunoSEQ multiplex PCR; TCRdb's table is partial and in-frame only. Of a few million clones in the sample, approximately 95% were seen once. Sequencing was done on a sample of naive CD4+ T cells sorted from blood. As to subset: CD45RA+ positively selected. The receptor's source is a man younger than 30 in good health. The gene calls are TRBV19 and TRBJ1-2, with D possibly matching TRBD1 (5 bases). The CDR3 is CASSIDPGATHGYTF. CDR3 DNA sequence: TGTGCCAGTAGTATAGATCCCGGGGCCACGCATGGCTACACCTTC.